This T cell receptor (beta chain) was sequenced for a study of blood T cells in healthy people across ages. Study-level findings and limits: Correlation between TCR beta diversity and naive T cell percentage was strong.

Germline V gene sequence: CDR1 MDHEN, CDR2 SYDVKM. This CDR3 spans 15 amino acids. V shed 4 bases and J shed 5 bases, with 15 bases lying between them. A second PCR of 7 to 11 cycles used a sample-barcoded 5' primer and a J-beta primer mix. The template-switch adaptor was a 5' adaptor with 12 random nucleotides. It tagged each cDNA molecule. TCRdb ran MiXCR on the 5' RACE reads and lists one entry per CDR3 protein. This table holds roughly 800,000 distinct CDR3 sequences, 58% found once. In regard to this clonotype: Its antigen is undetermined.

The sequenced sample was blood. This clonotype originated in a man aged 25-40 years in good health. This chain uses TRBV28 with TRBJ1-5; unclear D gene. CDR3 in DNA: TGTGCCAGCAGTTCCCTAGGGCCTCTAGATCAGCCCCAGCATTTT. This sequence encodes CASSSLGPLDQPQHF.